This record covers a single TCR beta chain. Its antigen specificity is not known. No much larger clone exists at a distance of one base, and base qualities are not known. Participants in the prospective study were enrolled through a virtual design, were aged roughly 18 to 90 years, and lived in approximately 25 United States geographic areas. To assign participants to cohorts, the prospective study relied on clinical history that participants themselves reported in a screening survey and a study questionnaire. Exposed participants had been in contact, within 2 weeks of entering the study, with a person who had a PCR-confirmed or clinician-diagnosed case of COVID-19. Each participant in the prospective study had whole blood, serum and a nasopharyngeal or oropharyngeal swab collected by mobile phlebotomists. Over a roughly 2-month period, participants in the prospective study had the option of providing additional blood draws and questionnaires. Before DNA extraction, blood samples from the prospective study were shipped at room temperature or frozen.

The entry originates in a study of blood T cell repertoires in COVID-19 (dated by TCRdb to about 2020). Concerning the study at large: Samples from collaborators originated in the United States, Italy and Spain and spanned both the acute and convalescent phases of COVID-19. The prospective study material was composed of cDNA or gDNA derived from T cells, B-cell-depleted T cells, or PBMCs. The dataset comprised deeply sampled blood TCRbeta repertoires from subjects exposed to, actively infected with, or recovered from COVID-19. The repertoires were released in a freely available public database meant as a resource for research on the immune response to SARS-CoV-2. Samples were obtained from the ongoing ImmuneRACE study (first 160 participants) and from about 1,300 subjects provided by 6 global collaborators. Sample metadata almost always included a de-identified subject ID, COVID-19 status, age in years and sex. Where available, HLA class I and class II types were obtained from metadata supplied by the sample provider rather than from assay-based typing. Broad study findings and their caveats: How much clinical and demographic metadata was included differed by source and by participant, and the metadata was provided uncurated.

Inclusive of the bounding cysteine and phenylalanine, the CDR3 is 18 residues long. Only the CDR3 part of the read is kept: 54 bases, read in frame from the first base. The germline V gene yields MNHNS for CDR1 and SASEGT for CDR2. For this chain, trimming is 1 base at the V end and 5 bases at the J end, and the number of junction bases without a gene match is 12. TCRbeta CDR3 regions were amplified from genomic DNA by means of the immunoSEQ Assay, a bias-controlled multiplex PCR. In the paper's pipeline: Nucleated cell counts per sample were estimated from amplification of reference gene primers within the assay. To quantify the absolute abundance of each unique TCRbeta CDR3 rearrangement, sequence reads were collapsed and filtered. Productive Simpson clonality was computed per sample as the square root of Simpson's diversity index over productive rearrangements. TCRdb holds this immuneACCESS table with in-frame rearrangements only. Some clones are missing; in checked studies, unresolved V genes explain under half, and the rest has no known cause. Clone size and V and J calls were adopted from that table, with D and trimming inferred from the DNA. The table for this sample lists 350,000 to 500,000 clones; nearly 90% of them were counted only once. Jointly, the top ten make up 1.4% to 1.5% of the sample.

This TCR was sampled from a woman aged 18 to 35 who had been exposed to COVID-19. The sequenced material came from PBMCs or T cells enriched from blood (not recorded which). The chain couples TRBV6-1 to TRBJ1-2; 11 bases in the junction line up with TRBD1. The nucleotide sequence reads TGTGCCAGCAGTGAAGATACTTGGGGAGGACAGGGGGCATATGGCTACACCTTC. It is translated as CASSEDTWGGQGAYGYTF.